This entry concerns a single T cell receptor beta chain. Antigen specificity is unknown. One end of the junction does not line up with germline, which may come from a read error. Among the hyperthyroidism patients, all were newly diagnosed, aged 18 to 65, with under 2 months' duration. Clinical symptoms, serum thyroxine, TRAb, thyroid ultrasound and orbital computed tomography were relied on for diagnosis. The entry originates in a study of Graves' ophthalmopathy and Graves' hyperthyroidism. Findings of the study overall: Prediction of ophthalmopathy progression reached 70.59% sensitivity and roughly 72% specificity. The 13-signature model separated ophthalmopathy from stable hyperthyroidism at just under 90% sensitivity and around 80% specificity.

CDR3 length: 14 amino acids. The study amplified TCR beta CDR3 regions using RNA transcripts. Second-round multiplex PCR came after a first-round RT-PCR that employed HTBI primers. A single record per CDR3 protein comes from TCRdb applying MiXCR to the multiplex PCR reads. The repertoire holds about 550,000 distinct CDR3 sequences, with roughly 40% as singletons. What was sequenced was peripheral blood or thyroid tissue (not recorded which). The clonotype originates from an adult man with Graves' hyperthyroidism. The rearrangement links TRBV12-3 or TRBV12-4 to TRBJ1-3; TRBD1 is a possible D gene (5 bases). The CDR3 DNA is TGTGCCTGCAGTTTCAGGGTGGCTGGAAACACCATATATTTT. Its translation: CACSFRVAGNTIYF.